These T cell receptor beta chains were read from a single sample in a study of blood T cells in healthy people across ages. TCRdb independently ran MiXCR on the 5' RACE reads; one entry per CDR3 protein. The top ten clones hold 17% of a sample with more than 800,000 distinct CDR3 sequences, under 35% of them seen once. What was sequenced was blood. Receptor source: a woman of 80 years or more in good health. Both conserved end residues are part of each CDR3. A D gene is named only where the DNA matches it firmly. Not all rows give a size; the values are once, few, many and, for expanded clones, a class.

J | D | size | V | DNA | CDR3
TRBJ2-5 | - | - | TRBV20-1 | TGCAGTGCTAGTATAGCGGCCGATCAGAAGACCCAGTACTTC | CSASIAADQKTQYF
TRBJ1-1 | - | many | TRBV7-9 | TGTGCCTCCGGACAGAACACTGAAGCTTTCTTT | CASGQNTEAFF
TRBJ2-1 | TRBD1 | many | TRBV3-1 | TGTGCCAGCAGCCAAGTGCCGGGACAGGACTACAATGAGCAGTTCTTC | CASSQVPGQDYNEQFF
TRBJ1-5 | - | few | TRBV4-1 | TGCGCCAGCAGCCAGAAGGGGAACAATCAGCCCCAGCATTTT | CASSQKGNNQPQHF
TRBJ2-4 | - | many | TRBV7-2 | TGTGCCAGCAGCTCTGGGGGATCCAACATTCAGTACTTC | CASSSGGSNIQYF
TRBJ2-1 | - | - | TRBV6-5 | TGTGCCAGCAGTTTCCGGGACACTTACTACAATGAGCAGTTCTTC | CASSFRDTYYNEQFF
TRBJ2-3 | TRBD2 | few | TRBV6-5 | TGTGCCAGCAGCCAGCCCAGCGGGGGGGGGAGGAGGACGCAGTATTTT | CASSQPSGGGRRTQYF
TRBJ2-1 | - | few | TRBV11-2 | TGTGCCAGCAGCCCTGGGCTTGGGAATGAGCAGTTCTTC | CASSPGLGNEQFF
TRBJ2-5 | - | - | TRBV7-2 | TGTGCCAGCAGCTTAAGTAGGGTGGGGACCCAGTACTTC | CASSLSRVGTQYF
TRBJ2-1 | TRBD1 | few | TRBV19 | TGTGCCAGTAGTACCCAGACAGGGTTCTCCTACAATGAGCAGTTCTTC | CASSTQTGFSYNEQFF
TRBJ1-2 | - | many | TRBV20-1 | TGCAGTGCTAGTTTGCGGACTAGCTATGGCTACACCTTC | CSASLRTSYGYTF
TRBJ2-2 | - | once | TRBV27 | TGTGCCAGCAGTTTCTCCACAGGAGGCGGGGAGCTGTTTTTT | CASSFSTGGGELFF
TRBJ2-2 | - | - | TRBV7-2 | TGTGCCAGCAGCCGGGGTGACAGCACGAACACCGGGGAGCTGTTTTTT | CASSRGDSTNTGELFF
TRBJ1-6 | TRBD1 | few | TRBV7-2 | TGTGCCAGCAGCTGGTCTCCGGGACAGGGTCCCTCACCCCTCCACTTT | CASSWSPGQGPSPLHF
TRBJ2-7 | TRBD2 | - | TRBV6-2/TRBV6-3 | TGTGCCAGCAGTTACGGGACTAGCCGGAGCTCCTACGAGCAGTACTTC | CASSYGTSRSSYEQYF
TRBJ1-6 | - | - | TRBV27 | TGTGCCAGCGCTCAGGGAAGCTCCTATAATTCACCCCTCCACTTT | CASAQGSSYNSPLHF
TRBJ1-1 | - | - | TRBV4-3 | TGCGCCAGCAGCCAAGATCCAACCGCCCCCACTGAAGCTTTCTTT | CASSQDPTAPTEAFF
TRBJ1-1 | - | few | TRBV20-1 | TGCAGTGTTATGAACACCAGGAACACTGAAGCTTTCTTT | CSVMNTRNTEAFF
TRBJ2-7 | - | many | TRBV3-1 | TGTGCCAGCAGCGGAACTCCAGGGGCCTACGAGCAGTACTTC | CASSGTPGAYEQYF
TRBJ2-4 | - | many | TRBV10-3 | TGTGCCATCAGTGAACGGTCGGCTATCGGGAACATTCAGTACTTC | CAISERSAIGNIQYF
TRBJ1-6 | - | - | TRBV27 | TGTGCCAGCAGTTTATATACAGGCTCTAATTCACCCCTCCACTTT | CASSLYTGSNSPLHF
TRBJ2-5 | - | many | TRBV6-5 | TGTGCCAGCAGACAGGGGATGGGAGGGACCCAGTACTTC | CASRQGMGGTQYF
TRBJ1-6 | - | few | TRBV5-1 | TGCGCCAGCAGCTTGAATTCACGGGATTCACCCCTCCACTTT | CASSLNSRDSPLHF
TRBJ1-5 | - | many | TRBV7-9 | TGTGCCAGCAGCTTAGGCAGGGGTGACAATCAGCCCCAGCATTTT | CASSLGRGDNQPQHF
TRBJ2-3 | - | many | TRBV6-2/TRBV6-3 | TGTGCCAGCAGTTACTCCCCCGGACTAGGAGGGGGGGCAGCAGATACGCAGTATTTT | CASSYSPGLGGGAADTQYF
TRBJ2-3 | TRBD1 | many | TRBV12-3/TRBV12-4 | TGTGCCAGCAACAGGGGGCTGAGGGATACGCAGTATTTT | CASNRGLRDTQYF
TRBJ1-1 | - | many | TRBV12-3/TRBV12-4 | TGTGCCAGCAGTCCCAGGGCAGGGGCTACTGAAGCTTTCTTT | CASSPRAGATEAFF
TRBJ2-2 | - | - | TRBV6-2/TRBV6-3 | TGTGCCAGTATTCGGGGCGCGAACACCGGGGAGCTGTTTTTT | CASIRGANTGELFF
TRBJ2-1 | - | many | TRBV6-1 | TGTGCCAGCAGTGAAGTCGTCAGGGAATACTACAATGAGCAGTTCTTC | CASSEVVREYYNEQFF
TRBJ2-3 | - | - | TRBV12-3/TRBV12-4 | TGTGCCAGCAGTTTAGCGGGGTCCAGCGCAGATGCGCAGTATTTT | CASSLAGSSADAQYF
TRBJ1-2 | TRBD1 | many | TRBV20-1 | TGCAGTACTACTTTACAGGGGGCACCTTATGGCTACACCTTC | CSTTLQGAPYGYTF
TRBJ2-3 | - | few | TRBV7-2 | TGTGCCAGCAGCTTAGCCCCTGGGAGCTGGGCAGATACGCAGTATTTT | CASSLAPGSWADTQYF
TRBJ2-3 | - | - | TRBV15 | TGTGCCACCAGCCTCGGTAGGGGAGATACGCAGTATTTT | CATSLGRGDTQYF
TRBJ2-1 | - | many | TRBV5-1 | TGCGCCAGCAGCTTGGAACCATCCTACAATGAGCAGTTCTTC | CASSLEPSYNEQFF
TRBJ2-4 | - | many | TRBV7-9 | TGTGCCAGCAGCTTAGTTTCGGGGTCGCGAGACATTCAGTACTTC | CASSLVSGSRDIQYF
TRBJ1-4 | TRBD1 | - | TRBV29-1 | TGCAGCGTCACCGGGACAGGGAGAGGAAAACTGTTTTTT | CSVTGTGRGKLFF
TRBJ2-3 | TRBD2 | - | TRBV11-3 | TGTGCCAGCAGCCCCGGGGAGCGGGGTGCCGAGCAGTATTTT | CASSPGERGAEQYF
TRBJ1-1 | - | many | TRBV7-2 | TGTGCCAGCAGCTTATCGACGGCGAACACTGAAGCTTTCTTT | CASSLSTANTEAFF
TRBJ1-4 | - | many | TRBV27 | TGTGCCAGCAGTTTAGCGGGGGCGGGTGAAAAACTGTTTTTT | CASSLAGAGEKLFF
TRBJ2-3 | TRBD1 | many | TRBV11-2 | TGTGCCAGCAGCTCGGGGGACAGGGGAAGGGGTAGCGCAGATACGCAGTATTTT | CASSSGDRGRGSADTQYF
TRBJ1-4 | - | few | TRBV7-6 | TGTGCCAGCAGCCGCGACGGCCAGAGGCGAGCAACTAATGAAAAACTGTTTTTT | CASSRDGQRRATNEKLFF
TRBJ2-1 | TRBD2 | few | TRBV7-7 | TGTGCCAGCAGCCCCGGGAGGGAGGGGCCCAACTATGAGCAGTTCTTC | CASSPGREGPNYEQFF
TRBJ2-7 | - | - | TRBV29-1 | TGCAGCGTGAGGCGGCAGGGTCGAAACTACGAGCAGTACTTC | CSVRRQGRNYEQYF
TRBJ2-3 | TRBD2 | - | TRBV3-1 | TGTGCCAGCAGGTCACGGGCGGGGGGCGGCACAGATACGCAGTATTTT | CASRSRAGGGTDTQYF
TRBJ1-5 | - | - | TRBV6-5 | TGTGCCAGCAGTTCCGGGGCAGGGTTTTATAGGGTGGGAAATCAGCCCCAGCATTTT | CASSSGAGFYRVGNQPQHF
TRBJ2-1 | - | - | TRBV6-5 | TGTGCCAGCAGTTACGTGGGGATCTCCCACAATGAGCAGTTCTTC | CASSYVGISHNEQFF
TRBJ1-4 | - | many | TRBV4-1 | TGCGCCAGCAGCTCGGGGGGCCCTAATGAAAAACTGTTTTTT | CASSSGGPNEKLFF
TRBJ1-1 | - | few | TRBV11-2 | TGTGCCAGCAGCCCCAAAAGGTGGACTGAAGCTTTCTTT | CASSPKRWTEAFF
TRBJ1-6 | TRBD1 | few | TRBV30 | TGTGCCGTCGGGACAGCGAATAATTCACCCCTCCACTTT | CAVGTANNSPLHF
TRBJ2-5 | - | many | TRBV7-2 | TGTGCCAGCAGCTTAGCGCTCCGGGGTGGTGGTATAGAGACCCAGTACTTC | CASSLALRGGGIETQYF
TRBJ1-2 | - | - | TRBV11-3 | TGTGCCAGCAGCCCTCTGGAGGGGATGGTATCTGGCTACACCTTC | CASSPLEGMVSGYTF